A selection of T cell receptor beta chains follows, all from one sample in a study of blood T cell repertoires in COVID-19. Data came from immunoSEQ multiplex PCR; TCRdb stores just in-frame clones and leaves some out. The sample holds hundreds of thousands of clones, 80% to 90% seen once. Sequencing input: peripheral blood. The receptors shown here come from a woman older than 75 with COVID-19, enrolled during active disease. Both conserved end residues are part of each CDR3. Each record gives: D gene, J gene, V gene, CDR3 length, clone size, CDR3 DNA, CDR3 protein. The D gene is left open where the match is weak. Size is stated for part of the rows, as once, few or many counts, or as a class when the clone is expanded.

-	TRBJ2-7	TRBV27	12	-	TGTGCCAGCAGTTCTTCCGGCTACGAGCAGTACTTC	CASSSSGYEQYF
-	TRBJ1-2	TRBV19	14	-	TGTGCCAGTAGTCGAGGAGGGGCAAACTATGGCTACACCTTC	CASSRGGANYGYTF
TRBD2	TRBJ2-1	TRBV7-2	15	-	TGTGCCAGCAGCTTAGAGGCGGGAGCCTACAATGAGCAGTTCTTC	CASSLEAGAYNEQFF
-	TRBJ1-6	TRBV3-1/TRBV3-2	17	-	TGTGCCAGCAGCCTTAGTCTGAGAGATTCTTTAAATTCACCCCTCCACTTT	CASSLSLRDSLNSPLHF
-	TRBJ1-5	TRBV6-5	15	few	TGTGCCAGCAGTAACAAGGGGTATAGCAATCAGCCCCAGCATTTT	CASSNKGYSNQPQHF
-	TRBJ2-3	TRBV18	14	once	TGTGCCAGCTCACCCTCTAGGTTCACAGATACGCAGTATTTT	CASSPSRFTDTQYF
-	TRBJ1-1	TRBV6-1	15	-	TGTGCCAGCAGACTAACACTTACCTATCAAGGTGAAGCTTTCTTT	CASRLTLTYQGEAFF
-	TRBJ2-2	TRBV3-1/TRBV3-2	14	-	TGTGCCAGCAGCCCACTTCACGAGACCGGGGAGCTGTTTTTT	CASSPLHETGELFF
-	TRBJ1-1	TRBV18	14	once	TGTGCCAGTCCGGGGGGGCTTCGGAACACTGAAGCTTTCTTT	CASPGGLRNTEAFF
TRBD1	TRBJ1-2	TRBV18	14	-	TGTGCCAGCTCACCGGAGACAGGGATCTATGGCTACACCTTC	CASSPETGIYGYTF
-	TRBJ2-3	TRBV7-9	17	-	TGTGCCAGCAGCTTAGGTGGGACTTTTAATATAGCAGATACGCAGTATTTT	CASSLGGTFNIADTQYF
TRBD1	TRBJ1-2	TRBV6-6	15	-	TGTGCCAGCAGTTTTCCTGGACAGGGTGCCTATGGCTACACCTTC	CASSFPGQGAYGYTF
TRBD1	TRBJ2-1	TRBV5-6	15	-	TGTGCCAGCAGCTTGGCCGGGACAGGGGGAGGTGAGCAGTTCTTC	CASSLAGTGGGEQFF
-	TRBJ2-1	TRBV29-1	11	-	TGCAGCGCGACTAGTTGGGATGAGCAGTTCTTC	CSATSWDEQFF
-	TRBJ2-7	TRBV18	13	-	TGTGCCAGCTCCCAGGGGCAGGACAACTCCCCGTACTTC	CASSQGQDNSPYF
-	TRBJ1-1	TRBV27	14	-	TGTGCCAGCAGCCCACAGGGACCGAACACTGAAGCTTTCTTT	CASSPQGPNTEAFF
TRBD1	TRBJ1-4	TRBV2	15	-	TGTGCCAGCAGTCCCACAGGGGGCTCTAATGAAAAACTGTTTTTT	CASSPTGGSNEKLFF
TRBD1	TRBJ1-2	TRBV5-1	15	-	TGCGCCAGCAGCTCCGAACCAACAGGGGTCGGGGGCTACACCTTC	CASSSEPTGVGGYTF
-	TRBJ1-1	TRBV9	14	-	TGTGCCAGCAGCCCCCGACTCCTGGGCGGGGAAGCTTTCTTT	CASSPRLLGGEAFF
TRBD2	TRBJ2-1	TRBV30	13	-	TGTGCCTGGAGCGGGAGGCTTGGGAATGAGCAGTTCTTC	CAWSGRLGNEQFF
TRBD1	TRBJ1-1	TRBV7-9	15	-	TGTGCCAGCAAAAGACAGGGGCGAACGAACACTGAAGCTTTCTTT	CASKRQGRTNTEAFF
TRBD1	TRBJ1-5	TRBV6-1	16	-	TGTGCCAGCAGTGGCCGGGACAGGGGTCTATCTCAGCCCCAGCATTTT	CASSGRDRGLSQPQHF
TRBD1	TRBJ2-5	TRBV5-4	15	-	TGTGCCAGCAGCTCCCCCAGAGGGGGCCTCGGTACCCAGTACTTC	CASSSPRGGLGTQYF
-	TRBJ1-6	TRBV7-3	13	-	TGTGCCAGCAGCTTAGGCGCGGATTCACCCCTCCACTTT	CASSLGADSPLHF
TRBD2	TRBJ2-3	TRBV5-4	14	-	TGTGCCAGCAGCTTGCAAGCGGGAACAGATACGCAGTATTTT	CASSLQAGTDTQYF
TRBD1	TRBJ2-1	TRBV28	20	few	TGTGCCAGCAGTTCTTTCGGGACAGGGGGTAGAGCGGGAGTCTACAATGAGCAGTTCTTC	CASSSFGTGGRAGVYNEQFF
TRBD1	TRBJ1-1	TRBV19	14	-	TGTGCCAGTAGTACTGGACAGGCCGTAAGGGAAGCTTTCTTT	CASSTGQAVREAFF
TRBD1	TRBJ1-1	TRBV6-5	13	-	TGTGCCAGCAGTACGACAGGGAACGCTGAAGCTTTCTTT	CASSTTGNAEAFF
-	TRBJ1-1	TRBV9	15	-	TGTGCCAGCAGCGTAGACCCAGGGACAAAGACTGAAGCTTTCTTT	CASSVDPGTKTEAFF
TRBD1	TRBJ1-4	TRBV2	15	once	TGTGCCAGCAGTGAAGGGGGGACAGCTAATGAAAAACTGTTTTTT	CASSEGGTANEKLFF
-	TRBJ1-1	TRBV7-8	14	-	TGTGCCAGCAGCCAAGATTTGGGGGGCACTGAAGCTTTCTTT	CASSQDLGGTEAFF
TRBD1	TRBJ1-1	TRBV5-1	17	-	TGCGCCAGCAGCCCGTCCCGGGACAGGTTCCAGAACACTGAAGCTTTCTTT	CASSPSRDRFQNTEAFF
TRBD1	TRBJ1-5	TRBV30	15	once	TGTGCCTGGAGGGGGGGGACAGGGAGCAATCAGCCCCAGCATTTT	CAWRGGTGSNQPQHF
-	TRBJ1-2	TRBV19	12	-	TGTGCCAGTAGTACCAGTTCCTATGGCTACACCTTC	CASSTSSYGYTF
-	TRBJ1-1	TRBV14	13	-	TGTGCCAGCAGCCGGCAAATCAGGACTGAAGCTTTCTTT	CASSRQIRTEAFF
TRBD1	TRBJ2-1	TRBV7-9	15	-	TGTGCCAGCGAAGAGGGGGCACTCTCCTACAATGAGCAGTTCTTC	CASEEGALSYNEQFF
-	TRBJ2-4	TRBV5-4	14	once	TGTGCCAGCAGCCCTCGGGCGGGACGCCGGCTCCAGTACTTC	CASSPRAGRRLQYF
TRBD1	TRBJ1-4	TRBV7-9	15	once	TGTGCCAGCAGCTCGACAGGGCGTGCTAATGAAAAACTGTTTTTT	CASSSTGRANEKLFF
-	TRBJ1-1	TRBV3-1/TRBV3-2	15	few	TGTGCCAGCAGCCAAGCGGGACTTAGCTATACTGAAGCTTTCTTT	CASSQAGLSYTEAFF
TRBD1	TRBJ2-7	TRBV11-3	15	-	TGTGCCAGCAGCTTAGCCTTTGGACAGGGGTACGAGCAGTACTTC	CASSLAFGQGYEQYF
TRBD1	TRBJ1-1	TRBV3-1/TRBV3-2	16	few	TGTGCCAGCAGCCATAACAGGGGTAAGTTTGGCACTGAAGCTTTCTTT	CASSHNRGKFGTEAFF
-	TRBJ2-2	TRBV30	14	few	TGTGCCTGGAGCCCTGCGCGGGGCGGCGGGGAGCTGTTTTTT	CAWSPARGGGELFF
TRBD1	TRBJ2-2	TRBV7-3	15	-	TGTGCCAGCACCCTAGGGACAGCCAACACCGGGGAGCTGTTTTTT	CASTLGTANTGELFF
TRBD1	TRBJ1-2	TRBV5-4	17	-	TGTGCCAGCAGCTTGATCGAGGGTGCAGGGGGCTTCTCTGGCTACACCTTC	CASSLIEGAGGFSGYTF
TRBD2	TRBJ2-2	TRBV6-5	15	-	TGTGCCAGCCGTACAGCGGGGAGGAACACCGGGGAGCTGTTTTTT	CASRTAGRNTGELFF
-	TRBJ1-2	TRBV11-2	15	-	TGTGCCAGCAGCTTAGACCAGGGGATTACGGATGGCTACACCTTC	CASSLDQGITDGYTF
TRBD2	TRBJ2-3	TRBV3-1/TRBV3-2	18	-	TGTGCCAGCAGCCAAGAGTATCTAGCGGGGGCTAGCACAGATACGCAGTATTTT	CASSQEYLAGASTDTQYF
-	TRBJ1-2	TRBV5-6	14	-	TGTGCCAGCACCCAGGGATTCCCGGGTAGTGGCTACACCTTC	CASTQGFPGSGYTF
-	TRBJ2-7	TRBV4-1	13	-	TGCGCCAGCAGCCAAGTCGCCCTACTTGAGCAGTACTTC	CASSQVALLEQYF
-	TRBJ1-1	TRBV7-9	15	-	TGTGCCAGCAGCTTAGCGCTTCCAGGGAACACTGAAGCTTTCTTT	CASSLALPGNTEAFF
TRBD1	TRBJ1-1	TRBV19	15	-	TGTGCCAGTAGTACTGGACAGGGGGTGAACACTGAAGCTTTCTTT	CASSTGQGVNTEAFF